This T cell receptor beta chain was observed in a study of cytomegalovirus exposure and HLA in healthy donors. Study results and caveats: The authors judged a highly shared variant cluster likely a sequencing artifact.

This clone was detected only once. Its antigen is undetermined. The CDR3 has 14 amino acids. Trimming removed 0 bases from V and 6 bases from J; junction bases left unmatched: 4. CDR1 and CDR2 (germline): GTSNPN, SVGIG (reference sequence). The PCR ran on 60 Vbeta and 13 Jbeta primers. Generated by immunoSEQ multiplex PCR, the TCRdb table keeps only in-frame clones and is missing some. The sample contains approximately 150,000 clones, more than 65% of which appear only once. Sequencing used PBMCs. This clonotype was obtained from a man aged 25 to 45 in good health and CMV-seropositive. The rearrangement uses TRBV30 and TRBJ2-1; TRBD1 matches 8 bases. The CDR3 loop is CAWSVLDRVNEQFF. In DNA form, the CDR3 reads TGTGCCTGGAGTGTACTGGACAGGGTCAATGAGCAGTTCTTC. The complete variable domain, with remaining parts taken from reference TRBV30 and TRBJ2-1, reads SQTIHQWPATLVQPVGSPLSLECTVEGTSNPNLYWYRQAAGRGLQLLFYSVGIGQISSEVPQNLSASRPQDRQFILSSKKLLLSDSGFYLCAWSVLDRVNEQFFGPGTRLTVL.